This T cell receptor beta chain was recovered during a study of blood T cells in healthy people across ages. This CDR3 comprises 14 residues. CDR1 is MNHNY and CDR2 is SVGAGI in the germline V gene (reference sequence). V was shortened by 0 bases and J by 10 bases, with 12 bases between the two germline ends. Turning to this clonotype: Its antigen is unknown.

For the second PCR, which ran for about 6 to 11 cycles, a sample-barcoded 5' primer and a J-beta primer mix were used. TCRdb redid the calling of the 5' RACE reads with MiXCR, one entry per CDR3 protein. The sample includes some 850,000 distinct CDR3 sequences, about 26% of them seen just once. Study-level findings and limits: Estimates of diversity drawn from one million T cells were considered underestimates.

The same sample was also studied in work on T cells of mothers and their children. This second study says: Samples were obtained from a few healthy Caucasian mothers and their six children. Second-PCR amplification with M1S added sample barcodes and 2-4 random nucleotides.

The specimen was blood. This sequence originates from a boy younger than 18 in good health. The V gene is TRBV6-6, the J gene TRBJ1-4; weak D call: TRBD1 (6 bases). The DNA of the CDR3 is TGTGCCAGCAGTTACTCACACAGGGATCCAAAACTGTTTTTT. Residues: CASSYSHRDPKLFF.